This TCR beta chain is from a study of patients and donors after allogeneic stem cell transplantation. TCRdb reprocessed the RT-PCR reads via MiXCR and lists one record per CDR3 protein. Here the sample spans some 200,000 distinct CDR3 sequences, around 41% being singletons. The CDR3 covers 13 residues. Germline CDR1 SGHTS, CDR2 YDEGEE. The V gene lost 5 bases and the J gene lost 2 bases, with 7 bases spanning the gap. The sample comprised blood, either unsorted or a sorted T cell fraction (not recorded which). The sequence was collected from a human donor who was either an allogeneic HSCT recipient or a stem cell or donor lymphocyte infusion donor (not recorded which). It is not recorded whose cells these are; they may come from a transplant donor. This chain links TRBV5-8 with TRBJ1-4; no firm D call. CDR3 sequence: CASRTWTNEKLFF. The CDR3 bases are TGTGCCAGCAGAACATGGACTAATGAAAAACTGTTTTTT.